This T cell receptor (beta chain) is drawn from a study of molecular identifiers for immune sequencing clone quantification. Study summary: Replicate experiments divided RNA from 20,000 or 100,000 naive CD8 cells into five parts and sequenced four.

TCRdb ran MiXCR on the PCR reads and lists one entry per CDR3 protein. The repertoire holds some 91,000 distinct CDR3 sequences, with roughly a quarter as singletons. The germline CDR1 and CDR2 sequences are SEHNR and FQNEAQ (reference sequence). V was trimmed by 1 base and J by 4 bases, leaving 16 bases between them. This CDR3 has 16 residues. This chain uses TRBV7-9 with TRBJ1-2; D is perhaps TRBD1 (5 bases). The sequence was collected from a human donor in good health. Some libraries in this study had Jurkat cell RNA spiked in. Source material: naive CD8+ T cells from blood, with Jurkat cell RNA spiked in. Subset denoted: FACS-sorted CD8+CD4-CCR7+CD45RA+ naive T cells. CDR3: CASSLVGRSGGYGYTF. DNA for the CDR3: TGTGCCAGCAGCTTAGTGGGGCGTTCCGGCGGCTATGGCTACACCTTC.